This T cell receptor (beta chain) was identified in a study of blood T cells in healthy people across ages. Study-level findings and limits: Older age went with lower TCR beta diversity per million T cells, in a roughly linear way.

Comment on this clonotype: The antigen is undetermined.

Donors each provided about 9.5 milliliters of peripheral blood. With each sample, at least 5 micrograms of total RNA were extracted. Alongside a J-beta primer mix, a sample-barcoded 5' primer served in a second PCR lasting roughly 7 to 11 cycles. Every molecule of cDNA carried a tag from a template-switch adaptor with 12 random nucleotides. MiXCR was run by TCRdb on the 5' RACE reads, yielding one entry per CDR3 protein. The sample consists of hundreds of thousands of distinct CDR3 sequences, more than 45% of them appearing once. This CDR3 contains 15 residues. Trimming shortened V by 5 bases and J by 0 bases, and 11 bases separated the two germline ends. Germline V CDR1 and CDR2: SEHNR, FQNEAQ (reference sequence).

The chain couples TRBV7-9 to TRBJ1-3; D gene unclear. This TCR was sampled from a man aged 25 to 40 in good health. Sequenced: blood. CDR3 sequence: CASSPLRSSGNTIYF. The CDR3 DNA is TGTGCCAGCAGCCCTCTTCGGAGCTCTGGAAACACCATATATTTT.